What follows are 10 T cell receptor beta chains derived from one specimen sequenced in a study of blood T cell repertoires in COVID-19. TCRdb's copy holds only in-frame clones and misses some; the assay was immunoSEQ multiplex PCR. The repertoire holds roughly 200,000 clones, with 70% to 90% as singletons. Sequenced material: peripheral blood. These receptors all come from a man aged 60-69 years with acute or convalescent COVID-19.

The chain employs TRBV9 and TRBJ2-1; 8 bases line up with TRBD2. The V and J ends lost 0 bases and 5 bases, in that order; junction bases with no gene match: 10. Germline V lookup: CDR1 SGDLS, CDR2 YYNGEE. This CDR3 has 17 residues. This CDR3 is CASSVALAGSSDNEQFF. The DNA of the CDR3 is TGTGCCAGCAGCGTAGCTCTAGCGGGCTCATCGGACAATGAGCAGTTCTTC.

The rearrangement joins TRBV7-3 to TRBJ2-1; 7 positions agree with TRBD2. The CDR3 length is 12 residues. Trimming cost V 4 bases and J 9 bases; bases outside gene matches: 3. In germline, CDR1 is SGHTA, CDR2 FQGTGA. CDR3 coding DNA: TGTGCCAGCAGCTCAGGGAGGGCTGAGCAGTTCTTC. Residues: CASSSGRAEQFF. Based on the CDR3 plus reference TRBV7-3 and TRBJ2-1, the full variable domain is GAGVSQTPSNKVTEKGKYVELRCDPISGHTALYWYRQSLGQGPEFLIYFQGTGAADDSGLPNDRFFAVRPEGSVSTLKIQRTERGDSAVYLCASSSGRAEQFFGPGTRLTVL.

Only a few counts were recorded for this clone. V gene TRBV27 combines with J gene TRBJ2-2; no clear D. The V end was cut by 0 bases, the J end by 9 bases, with 8 bases between. The CDR3 is 13 amino acids. Germline CDR1 MNHEY, CDR2 SMNVEV (reference sequence). The CDR3: CASSLSRGRELFF. The CDR3 DNA sequence: TGTGCCAGCAGTTTATCGAGAGGCCGGGAGCTGTTTTTT.

The chain carries TRBV7-9 and TRBJ2-1, with 10 nucleotides matching TRBD2. This CDR3 has 13 amino acids. CDR1 and CDR2 from the germline V gene are SEHNR and FQNEAQ (reference sequence). The V gene end was trimmed by 8 bases and the J gene end by 10 bases; junction bases not matched to a gene: 8. As DNA, the CDR3 is TGTGCCAGCTTTGAGCGGGAGGGCGGCGAGCAGTTCTTC. It encodes CASFEREGGEQFF.

This chain joins TRBV7-2 and TRBJ2-5; 9 bases align to TRBD1. Per the germline V gene, CDR1 is SGHTA and CDR2 is FQGNSA. V lost 1 base to trimming and J lost 3 bases; unmatched junction nucleotides: 3. This CDR3 is built from 15 residues. The CDR3 region is CASSLGDRVEETQYF. The CDR3 nucleotides read TGTGCCAGCAGCTTAGGGGACAGGGTGGAAGAGACCCAGTACTTC.

The gene calls are TRBV5-1 and TRBJ2-1; D might be TRBD1 (5 bases). This CDR3 is 15 amino acids long. The V gene lost 3 bases and the J gene lost 6 bases, with 16 bases spanning the gap. In germline, CDR1 is SGHRS, CDR2 YFSETQ. The CDR3: CASSYSGAPGNEQFF. The CDR3 DNA follows: TGCGCCAGCAGCTACTCTGGGGCCCCTGGCAATGAGCAGTTCTTC. The whole variable domain, remainder taken from reference TRBV5-1 and TRBJ2-1, is KAGVTQTPRYLIKTRGQQVTLSCSPISGHRSVSWYQQTPGQGLQFLFEYFSETQRNKGNFPGRFSGRQFSNSRSEMNVSTLELGDSALYLCASSYSGAPGNEQFFGPGTRLTVL.

As DNA, the CDR3 is TGTGCCAGCAGCCCTCAGAGGGAGTGGGGAGAGACCCAGTACTTC. Protein sequence: CASSPQREWGETQYF. This chain links TRBV9 with TRBJ2-5; D might be TRBD2 (5 bases). The CDR3 loop spans 15 amino acids. V dropped 4 bases and J dropped 4 bases, with 17 bases sitting between them. Germline assignment: CDR1 SGDLS and CDR2 YYNGEE.

CDR3 sequence reads: CASSFGQGEQYF. The CDR3 DNA reads TGTGCCAGCAGCTTTGGTCAGGGCGAGCAGTACTTC. This chain links TRBV11-3 with TRBJ2-7; D possibly corresponds to TRBD1 (5 bases). Germline values: CDR1 SGHNT, CDR2 YENEEA. There are 12 residues in the CDR3. V dropped 3 bases and J dropped 6 bases, with 9 bases sitting between them.

As for this clone: At one of its ends the junction is not consistent with the germline gene, which may arise from a read error. This chain joins TRBV18 and TRBJ2-3; 8 bases are shared with TRBD2. CDR3 length equals 16 residues. Germline V gene data show CDR1 as KGHSH and CDR2 as LQKENI. This CDR3 is CASSPLTSGHTDTQYF. The CDR3 DNA follows: TGTGCCAGCTCGCCACTTACTAGCGGCCACACAGATACGCAGTATTTT.

The chain carries TRBV9 and TRBJ1-4, with a weak D call TRBD1 (5 bases). Germline assignment: CDR1 SGDLS and CDR2 YYNGEE. V gave up 3 bases and J gave up 8 bases, with 17 bases separating them. The CDR3 sequence is 15 residues long. CDR3 sequence: CASSAFRGGREKLFF. The CDR3 nucleotides read TGTGCCAGCAGCGCCTTCCGGGGGGGTCGGGAAAAACTGTTTTTT.